The 21 T cell receptor beta chains below were found in one sample sequenced in a study of human T cells and chemical hapten exposure. Via MiXCR, TCRdb re-called the RACE reads, giving one row per CDR3 protein. The sample includes 100,000 or so distinct CDR3 sequences, about 10% of them seen just once. Time point specified: patch test 1, 2 weeks after DPC sensitization. Treatment defined: therapeutic diphenylcyclopropenone sensitization with weekly scalp DPC. Sample: whole blood, taken in connection with sensitization to the hapten diphenylcyclopropenone (DPC). These receptors all come from a woman aged 40 to 50 with alopecia areata. Some clones in this sample may be carry-over from other donors' samples.

This clonotype was observed a few times. This chain connects TRBV6-2 or TRBV6-3 to TRBJ1-5; D may be TRBD1 (6 bases). CDR1 is MNHEY and CDR2 is SVGEGT in the germline V gene. Deletions cut 6 bases from V and 4 bases from J, with 19 bases between. The CDR3 runs 16 residues. The CDR3 DNA reads as TGTGCCAGCAGCCCCTCCGTGGGGGCGCGGAATCAGCCCCAGCATTTT. It yields the protein CASSPSVGARNQPQHF.

This clonotype has a count of ten or more. This chain links TRBV9 with TRBJ1-6; no definite D call. Germline CDR1 and CDR2: SGDLS and YYNGEE. This CDR3 comprises 14 residues. Trimming left V 3 bases short and J 8 bases short, with 12 bases between. The DNA for the CDR3 is TGTGCCAGCAGCGCTTACACCGGGGATTCACCCCTCCACTTT. It specifies CASSAYTGDSPLHF.

There are many counts of this clonotype. This chain links TRBV28 with TRBJ1-1, with 7 bases lining up with TRBD1. V lost 3 bases, J lost 1 base, and 2 bases stayed unmatched. Looked up from germline, CDR1 is MDHEN and CDR2 is SYDVKM. The CDR3 runs 14 residues. The CDR3 loop reads CASSLGQKNTEAFF. The CDR3 coding sequence is TGTGCCAGCAGTTTGGGACAGAAGAACACTGAAGCTTTCTTT.

This clonotype has a handful of counts. The chain employs TRBV19 and TRBJ1-5; 8 bases map to TRBD1. The CDR3 is made up of 15 amino acids. Germline CDR1 is LNHDA and CDR2 is SQIVND (reference sequence). V dropped 2 bases and J dropped 5; count of bases not matched to a gene: 5. Here the CDR3 reads CASSIRQGTDQPQHF. CDR3 DNA: TGTGCCAGTAGTATAAGACAGGGGACGGATCAGCCCCAGCATTTT. Full variable domain (missing parts from reference TRBV19 and TRBJ1-5): DGGITQSPKYLFRKEGQNVTLSCEQNLNHDAMYWYRQDPGQGLRLIYYSQIVNDFQKGDIAEGYSVSREKKESFPLTVTSAQKNPTAFYLCASSIRQGTDQPQHFGDGTRLSIL.

V usage is TRBV6-6 and J usage is TRBJ2-6; TRBD2 aligns across 7 bases. The CDR3 runs to 16 residues. Germline V lookup: CDR1 MNHNY, CDR2 SVGAGI (reference sequence). Trimming cost V 2 bases and J 9 bases; bases outside gene matches: 10. CDR3 region: CASSYGGEFPLNVLTF. The CDR3, as DNA: TGTGCCAGCAGTTACGGGGGGGAGTTCCCCCTCAACGTCCTGACTTTC.

This clonotype came up a few times. This rearrangement joins TRBV6-2 or TRBV6-3 to TRBJ2-7; TRBD1 is a possible D gene (6 bases). Germline V CDR1 and CDR2: MNHEY, SVGEGT. V was cut by 7 bases and J by 2 bases, with 15 bases left in between. The CDR3 length is 14 residues. CDR3 sequence reads: CASTAGVFPYEQYF. The CDR3 region has the DNA TGTGCCAGCACCGCAGGGGTGTTCCCCTACGAGCAGTACTTC.

This clonotype came up a few times. CDR3 amino acids: CASSFGGRDTGELFF. In nucleotides, the CDR3 is TGTGCCAGCAGCTTCGGGGGGCGGGATACCGGGGAGCTGTTTTTT. J is TRBJ2-2 and V is TRBV5-4; D possibly corresponds to TRBD2 (7 bases). CDR1 SGHNT and CDR2 YYREEE come from the germline V gene (reference sequence). Trimming removed 2 bases at V and 5 bases at J, with 13 bases between. This CDR3 is built from 15 residues. The full variable domain, in which reference TRBV5-4 and TRBJ2-2 provide the parts outside the CDR3, is ETGVTQSPTHLIKTRGQQVTLRCSSQSGHNTVSWYQQALGQGPQFIFQYYREEENGRGNFPPRFSGLQFPNYSSELNVNALELDDSALYLCASSFGGRDTGELFFGEGSRLTVL.

The chain is built from TRBV6-5 and TRBJ1-1; the D gene is possibly TRBD1 (5 bases). The CDR3 is made up of 15 amino acids. V lost 5 bases to trimming and J lost 8 bases, with 21 bases between them. Germline loops: CDR1 MNHEY, CDR2 SVGAGI. The chain's CDR3 is CASSPLPRVGPEAFF. The CDR3 nucleotides read TGTGCCAGCAGTCCGTTACCCAGGGTGGGTCCAGAAGCTTTCTTT.

This CDR3 is CASSFEGPQGDKYF. CDR3 coding DNA: TGTGCCAGCAGCTTCGAAGGCCCGCAGGGGGACAAGTACTTC. This chain connects TRBV7-2 to TRBJ2-7, with 7 bases lining up with TRBD1. CDR1 is SGHTA and CDR2 is FQGNSA in the germline V gene. This CDR3 has 14 amino acids. V was clipped by 3 bases and J by 11 bases; unmatched bases: 13. Based on the CDR3 plus reference TRBV7-2 and TRBJ2-7, the full variable domain is GAGVSQSPSNKVTEKGKDVELRCDPISGHTALYWYRQSLGQGLEFLIYFQGNSAPDKSGLPSDRFSAERTGGSVSTLTIQRTQQEDSAVYLCASSFEGPQGDKYFGPGTRLTVT.

Of note for this clonotype: One junction end disagrees with the germline gene, perhaps due to a read error. The genes are TRBV12-3 or TRBV12-4 and TRBJ2-1, with 7 bases lining up with TRBD2. The CDR3 consists of 12 residues. The CDR3 here is CASSFIGGGKVF. The CDR3 DNA sequence: TGTGCCAGCAGTTTTATCGGCGGGGGTAAGGTCTTC.

This clonotype was detected ten times or more. J is TRBJ2-7 and V is TRBV12-3 or TRBV12-4, with D possibly TRBD2 on 6 matching bases. This CDR3 is 14 amino acids long. The ends were cut back, 4 bases at V and 5 bases at J, with 15 bases in the middle. This CDR3 is CASSYLASGHEQYF. The CDR3 DNA sequence: TGTGCCAGCAGTTATCTAGCGAGTGGGCACGAGCAGTACTTC.

The chain has TRBV7-2 and TRBJ1-1, with D unclear. This CDR3 spans 14 amino acids. The germline V gene encodes CDR1 SGHTA and CDR2 FQGNSA. Trimming pared 5 bases from V and 0 bases from J, leaving 10 bases between. CDR3 in amino acids: CASSKEPVNTEAFF. CDR3 DNA sequence: TGTGCCAGCAGCAAAGAGCCAGTGAACACTGAAGCTTTCTTT.

This chain joins TRBV6-2 or TRBV6-3 and TRBJ1-2, with D unclear. V lost 3 bases to trimming and J lost 4 bases, with 18 bases between them. This CDR3 region has 16 residues. Germline lookup yields CDR1 MNHEY and CDR2 SVGEGT. The CDR3 region is CASSYPPTGLVYGYTF. The DNA of the CDR3 is TGTGCCAGCAGTTATCCCCCGACCGGTCTTGTCTATGGCTACACCTTC.

The rearrangement uses TRBV7-9 and TRBJ2-3; perhaps TRBD2 as D (7 bases). This CDR3 comprises 15 residues. CDR1 and CDR2 from the germline V gene are SEHNR and FQNEAQ (reference sequence). Trimming left V 5 bases short and J 7 bases short, with 19 bases between. The CDR3 here is CASSTSGGAGNTQYF. As DNA, the CDR3 is TGTGCCAGCAGCACTAGTGGGGGGGCCGGCAATACGCAGTATTTT. Looking up the rest from reference TRBV7-9 and TRBJ2-3 gives the full variable domain: DTGVSQNPRHKITKRGQNVTFRCDPISEHNRLYWYRQTLGQGPEFLTYFQNEAQLEKSRLLSDRFSAERPKGSFSTLEIQRTEQGDSAMYLCASSTSGGAGNTQYFGPGTRLTVL.

Ten or more counts support this clonotype. The chain is built from TRBV6-2 or TRBV6-3 and TRBJ2-2, with 8 bases identical to TRBD1. CDR3 size: 14 residues. V lost 7 bases to trimming and J lost 3 bases; unmatched junction nucleotides: 4. Germline loops: CDR1 MNHEY, CDR2 SVGEGT. The CDR3 spells CASNAGGDTGELFF. In nucleotides, the CDR3 is TGTGCCAGCAATGCAGGGGGCGACACCGGGGAGCTGTTTTTT.

This clonotype was detected many times. This chain connects TRBV18 to TRBJ1-3; no firm D call. The CDR3 sequence is 15 residues long. Trimming shortened V by 3 bases and J by 0 bases, and 9 bases separated the two germline ends. Germline V gene sequence: CDR1 KGHSH, CDR2 LQKENI. The DNA for the CDR3 is TGTGCCAGCTCACCGGACCCGTCCTCTGGAAACACCATATATTTT. The encoded protein is CASSPDPSSGNTIYF.

V and J are TRBV7-2 and TRBJ1-1; 7 bases are a match to TRBD1. The V gene's germline CDR1 is SGHTA and CDR2 FQGNSA. This CDR3 is built from 17 residues. V dropped 2 bases and J dropped 2; count of bases not matched to a gene: 11. The CDR3 sequence is CASSLLNGGQLNTEAFF. CDR3 sequence (DNA): TGTGCCAGCAGCTTACTCAACGGGGGACAGCTAAACACTGAAGCTTTCTTT.

CDR3 nucleotide sequence: TGTGCCATCAGTGACGCAGGGGGTGTAAGAAACACCATATATTTT. This sequence encodes CAISDAGGVRNTIYF. The rearrangement joins TRBV10-3 to TRBJ1-3, with 7 bases identical to TRBD1. The CDR3 has 15 residues. Germline loops: CDR1 ENHRY, CDR2 SYGVKD. Trimming cost V 3 bases and J 5 bases; bases outside gene matches: 7.

J is TRBJ1-1 and V is TRBV28, with unresolved D. The CDR3 is made up of 14 amino acids. Trimming stripped 6 bases from V and 4 bases from J, with 15 bases between. Germline V lookup: CDR1 MDHEN, CDR2 SYDVKM. CDR3 DNA: TGTGCCAGCAGGTCAAGAGTTTTGGTCACTGAAGCTTTCTTT. Residues: CASRSRVLVTEAFF.

There are a few counts of this clonotype. The genes are TRBV6-5 and TRBJ2-3; 7 nucleotides line up with TRBD2. CDR1 and CDR2 (germline): MNHEY, SVGAGI. V gave up 2 bases and J gave up 0 bases; unmatched junction bases: 8. This CDR3 is 17 amino acids long. CDR3 DNA sequence: TGTGCCAGCAGTTACGGCGCGGGGGTCTCTAGCACAGATACGCAGTATTTT. It yields the protein CASSYGAGVSSTDTQYF.

The gene calls are TRBV6-5 and TRBJ2-3; D is ambiguous. V was clipped by 6 bases and J by 5 bases, with 9 bases between them. The CDR3 spans 12 residues. Germline values: CDR1 MNHEY, CDR2 SVGAGI. The CDR3 DNA is TGTGCCAGCAGACCGACACAAGATACGCAGTATTTT. It encodes CASRPTQDTQYF.